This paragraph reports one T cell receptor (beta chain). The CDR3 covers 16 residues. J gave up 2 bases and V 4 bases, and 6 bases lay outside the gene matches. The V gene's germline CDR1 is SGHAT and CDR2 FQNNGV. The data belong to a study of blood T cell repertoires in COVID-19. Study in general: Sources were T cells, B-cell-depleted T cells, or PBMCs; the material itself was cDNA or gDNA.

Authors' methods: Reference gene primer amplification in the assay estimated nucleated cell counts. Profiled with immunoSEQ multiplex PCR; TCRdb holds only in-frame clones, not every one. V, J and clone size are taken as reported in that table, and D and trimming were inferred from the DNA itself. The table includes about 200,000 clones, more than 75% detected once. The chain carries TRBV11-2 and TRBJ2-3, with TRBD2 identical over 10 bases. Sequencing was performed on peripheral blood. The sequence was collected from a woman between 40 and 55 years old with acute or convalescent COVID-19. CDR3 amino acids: CASSSTLAGYTDTQYF. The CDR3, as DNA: TGTGCCAGCAGCTCAACACTAGCGGGGTACACAGATACGCAGTATTTT. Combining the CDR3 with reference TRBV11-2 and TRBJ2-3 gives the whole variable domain EAGVAQSPRYKIIEKRQSVAFWCNPISGHATLYWYQQILGQGPKLLIQFQNNGVVDDSQLPKDRFSAERLKGVDSTLKIQPAKLEDSAVYLCASSSTLAGYTDTQYFGPGTRLTVL.